The 20 T cell receptor beta chains in this list originate from one sample, sequenced in a study of T-cell reconstitution after alpha-beta-depleted transplantation in children. During its preparation, the TCRbeta library received unique molecular identifiers. In TCRdb, the PCR reads were re-called with MiXCR into one record per CDR3 protein. The repertoire holds 350,000 to 500,000 distinct CDR3 sequences, with about 45% as singletons. This sample comprised PBMCs, obtained before TCRalphabeta/CD19-depleted stem cell transplant. The source of these receptors is a girl aged 2-10 years with aplastic anemia, due to receive a stem cell transplant.

This clonotype was counted many times. J is TRBJ2-7 and V is TRBV28; 10 bases are a match to TRBD2. The germline V gene has CDR1 MDHEN and CDR2 SYDVKM. V was clipped by 4 bases and J by 3 bases; unmatched bases: 3. CDR3 length equals 14 residues. CDR3 bases: TGTGCCAGCAGTTCTCTAGCGGGAGTCTACGAGCAGTACTTC. Its protein is CASSSLAGVYEQYF.

The gene calls are TRBV2 and TRBJ1-5, with D tentatively TRBD1 (5 bases). V lost 4 bases and J lost 2, with 12 bases in between. From germline, CDR1 is SNHLY and CDR2 FYNNEI. CDR3 length: 15 amino acids. The CDR3 DNA reads as TGTGCCAGCAGTGCTGACAGTATACGCAATCAGCCCCAGCATTTT. Translating it yields CASSADSIRNQPQHF.

This clonotype has more than one count but fewer than ten. The chain joins TRBV15 to TRBJ2-1; TRBD1 might be the D (5 bases). This CDR3 has 16 residues. Germline V gives CDR1 LNHNV, CDR2 YYDKDF (reference sequence). Between the trimmed V and J ends, which lost 5 bases and 2 bases, there was a span of 16 bases. The CDR3 here is CATSARDSPPYNEQFF. The DNA of the CDR3 is TGTGCCACCAGCGCCAGAGACAGTCCCCCCTACAATGAGCAGTTCTTC.

The chain uses TRBV5-1 and TRBJ2-3; D may be TRBD1 (5 bases). The V and J ends lost 0 bases and 0 bases respectively, with 8 bases between them. Germline-derived CDR1 and CDR2 are SGHRS and YFSETQ. The CDR3 totals 15 residues. The CDR3: CASSLVDRSTDTQYF. DNA of the CDR3: TGCGCCAGCAGCTTGGTTGACAGAAGCACAGATACGCAGTATTTT.

As for this clonotype: Given a much more abundant clone one base away, this may be a read error. The CDR3 loop is CASSGQGAVGDLFF. The CDR3 nucleotides read TGTGCCAGCAGCGGACAGGGGGCAGTCGGGGATCTGTTTTTT. The V and J genes are TRBV2 and TRBJ2-2; 11 nucleotides match TRBD1. The CDR3 is 14 amino acids. Germline values: CDR1 SNHLY, CDR2 FYNNEI.

This clonotype turned up a few times. The chain couples TRBV6-2 or TRBV6-3 to TRBJ2-2; TRBD1 agrees at 8 bases. J was trimmed by 3 bases and V by 6 bases; bases with no gene match: 3. Germline CDR1 MNHEY, CDR2 SVGEGT. This CDR3 is built from 14 residues. In DNA form, the CDR3 reads TGTGCCAGCAGCCAACAGGGGGACACCGGGGAGCTGTTTTTT. The encoded protein is CASSQQGDTGELFF.

This clonotype was detected only a few times. The chain carries TRBV29-1 and TRBJ2-5, with D tentatively TRBD1 (5 bases). The V gene's germline CDR1 is SQVTM and CDR2 ANQGSEA. CDR3 length: 12 residues. V was clipped by 4 bases and J by 5 bases, with 11 bases between them. The CDR3 reads CSVVGAGETQYF. CDR3 DNA: TGCAGCGTTGTAGGGGCCGGGGAGACCCAGTACTTC.

This chain joins TRBV4-1 and TRBJ2-1, with D possibly being TRBD2 (6 bases). CDR1 is MGHRA, CDR2 YSYEKL, per germline. Trimming shortened V by 4 bases and J by 4 bases, and 17 bases separated the two germline ends. This CDR3 is built from 16 residues. The CDR3 loop is CASSPSGGILYNEQFF. DNA for the CDR3: TGCGCCAGCAGCCCCTCGGGCGGGATACTGTACAATGAGCAGTTCTTC.

CDR3 region: CSAHFRDRGPYNEQFF. The CDR3 nucleotides read TGCAGTGCTCATTTCCGGGACAGGGGACCCTACAATGAGCAGTTCTTC. V usage is TRBV20-1 and J usage is TRBJ2-1; TRBD1 matches at 10 bases. CDR1 is DFQATT and CDR2 is SNEGSKA in the germline V gene (reference sequence). This CDR3 has 16 amino acids. Trimming took 5 bases from V and 2 from J; bases not matched to a gene: 9.

The table lists this clonotype with many counts. The CDR3: CSAKSYNEQFF. The CDR3, as DNA: TGCAGCGCCAAAAGTTACAATGAGCAGTTCTTC. This chain joins TRBV29-1 and TRBJ2-1; D is unresolved. V lost 7 bases to trimming and J lost 4 bases, with 8 bases between them. CDR3 length: 11 amino acids. CDR1 is SQVTM, CDR2 ANQGSEA, per germline.

The table lists this clonotype with a few counts. The rearrangement links TRBV20-1 to TRBJ2-7; D not resolved. V gave up 7 bases and J gave up 3 bases, with 19 bases separating them. The CDR3 runs to 14 residues. Germline V gene sequence: CDR1 DFQATT, CDR2 SNEGSKA (reference sequence). The CDR3 DNA follows: TGCAGTGGCAAGTCGGGCCGGCTTATCTACGAGCAGTACTTC. It is translated as CSGKSGRLIYEQYF.

This clonotype was counted ten times or more. V usage is TRBV7-9 and J usage is TRBJ2-1, with TRBD1 as a possible D gene (5 bases). This CDR3 has 16 residues. Germline loops: CDR1 SEHNR, CDR2 FQNEAQ (reference sequence). The germline V and J ends were trimmed by 2 bases and 1 base, with 12 bases remaining between them. CDR3 amino acids: CASSLRGTSSYNEQFF. Written as DNA, the CDR3 is TGTGCCAGCAGCTTAAGGGGCACCTCTTCCTACAATGAGCAGTTCTTC.

This chain links TRBV7-9 with TRBJ1-1; D not resolved. This CDR3 region has 11 residues. Germline assignment: CDR1 SEHNR and CDR2 FQNEAQ (reference sequence). V shed 5 bases and J shed 8 bases, with 9 bases lying between them. The DNA of the CDR3 is TGTGCCAGCAGCCCTCTGGAGGAAGCTTTCTTT. Its translation: CASSPLEEAFF.

The chain recombines TRBV5-6 with TRBJ1-1; D uncertain. Germline V lookup: CDR1 SGHDT, CDR2 YYEEEE. V was shortened by 5 bases and J by 2 bases, with 13 bases between the two germline ends. This CDR3 spans 14 amino acids. CDR3 protein: CASSRGWANTEAFF. The DNA of the CDR3 is TGTGCCAGCAGTCGAGGATGGGCCAACACTGAAGCTTTCTTT.

The chain links TRBV28 to TRBJ2-1; D gene unclear. V dropped 8 bases and J dropped 3 bases, with 5 bases sitting between them. This CDR3 comprises 11 residues. Germline CDR1 reads MDHEN; CDR2 reads SYDVKM. For the CDR3, the DNA is TGTGCCAGCGCCAACTACAATGAGCAGTTCTTC. It yields the protein CASANYNEQFF.

This clonotype showed up just a few times. The V and J genes are TRBV11-2 and TRBJ2-7; 14 bases fit TRBD2. V lost 5 bases, J lost 5 bases, and 17 bases stayed unmatched. The germline gives CDR1 SGHAT, CDR2 FQNNGV. The CDR3 extends over 19 amino acids. The DNA for the CDR3 is TGTGCCAGCAGCCCTTTTACCGGGACTAGCGGGAGATTCCGCCACGAGCAGTACTTC. This translates into CASSPFTGTSGRFRHEQYF.

This chain connects TRBV20-1 to TRBJ1-2; the D gene is possibly TRBD1 (5 bases). CDR1 is DFQATT, CDR2 SNEGSKA, per germline (reference sequence). The length of the CDR3 is 12 residues. V was shortened by 4 bases and J by 3 bases, with 9 bases between the two germline ends. The CDR3 protein is CSAIRDDYGYTF. The DNA of the CDR3 is TGCAGTGCTATCAGGGATGACTATGGCTACACCTTC.

The V gene is TRBV6-1, the J gene TRBJ2-5; TRBD2 might be the D (5 bases). Between the trimmed V and J ends, which lost 6 bases and 1 base, there was a span of 12 bases. The CDR3 length is 14 residues. The germline CDR1 and CDR2 sequences are MNHNS and SASEGT. DNA for the CDR3: TGTGCCAGCAGGCTGGACTTTTCCCAAGAGACCCAGTACTTC. Its translation: CASRLDFSQETQYF.

This clonotype came up many times. This rearrangement joins TRBV5-1 to TRBJ2-5; D might be TRBD2 (5 bases). The V end was cut by 2 bases, the J end by 2 bases, with 7 bases between. The CDR3 has 13 residues. Germline V CDR1 and CDR2: SGHRS, YFSETQ. CDR3 sequence reads: CASSLSGQETQYF. In DNA form, the CDR3 reads TGCGCCAGCAGCTTAAGCGGACAAGAGACCCAGTACTTC.

In its sample, this clonotype was seen a few times. Being one base from a much bigger clone, this may be a read error. The chain is built from TRBV20-1 and TRBJ2-5; 12 bases map to TRBD2. The CDR3 is 17 residues long. Germline loops: CDR1 DFQATT, CDR2 SNEGSKA (reference sequence). CDR3 in DNA: TGCTGTGCTAGATGGTGGTCTAGCGGGAGGGCTCGGGAGACCCAGTACTTC. Protein product: CCARWWSSGRARETQYF.